This T cell receptor beta chain was obtained from a study of blood T cells in healthy people across ages. Study-level points and caveats: TCR beta diversity tracked closely with naive T cell percentage. It was not possible, with unsorted PBMCs, to conclusively compare naive and antigen-experienced cells. Among long-lived donors, naive CD4+ cells were more numerous and diversity higher than in aged donors.

This clonotype has just one count. Antigen: not known. The second PCR ran about 6 to 12 cycles with a sample-barcoded 5' primer and J-beta primers. Each CDR3 protein gets one entry after TCRdb re-called the 5' RACE reads with MiXCR. The repertoire includes hundreds of thousands of distinct CDR3 sequences, around 32% of them detected once, and 15% sits in the top ten. For every donor, a draw yielded about 10 milliliters of peripheral blood. Sequencing was performed on blood. The clonotype comes from a woman of 80 years or more in good health.

The CDR3 is CASSSWWGQASGANVLTF. The CDR3 DNA sequence: TGCGCCAGCAGCTCCTGGTGGGGACAGGCCTCTGGGGCCAACGTCCTGACTTTC. The rearrangement joins TRBV5-1 to TRBJ2-6; 8 nucleotides align to TRBD1. The CDR3 sequence is 18 residues long. Germline V gene sequence: CDR1 SGHRS, CDR2 YFSETQ. J lost 0 bases, V lost 3 bases, and 8 bases had no gene match.